This entry describes one TCR beta chain. Antigen: not known. All donors were healthy HIV-negative adults lacking recent acute infections or vaccinations. The data are from a study of shared clonotypes between healthy human individuals. In the sorted-subset replicate PCRs, 200 ng DNA, tens of thousands of T cell genomes, was used. TCRdb's table, derived via immunoSEQ multiplex PCR, lists solely in-frame clones and lacks some. The sample includes about 2.5 million clones, less than 95% of them seen just once. Whole-study results and caveats: Non-shared clonotypes showed lower generation probabilities than clonotypes common to all four donors.

What was sequenced was naive CD4+ T cells from PBMCs. As to subset: CD45RA+ positively selected. The source is a man aged 18 to 35 in good health. Some clones in this sample may be carry-over from other donors' samples.

CDR3 region: CASSVGAGIRTEAFF. The CDR3 DNA is TGTGCCAGCAGCGTCGGGGCGGGGATTCGAACTGAAGCTTTCTTT. V is TRBV9 and J is TRBJ1-1, with a tentative D call TRBD1 (5 bases). The CDR3 runs 15 residues. Germline V gives CDR1 SGDLS, CDR2 YYNGEE. Trimming stripped 2 bases from V and 5 bases from J, with 16 bases between.